This T cell receptor beta chain was documented in a study of identical twins. Findings and limits, study-wide: Conclusions relied on cross-sectional statistical analysis, not following the same donors. Out-of-frame alpha sequences common to twins were enriched for low generation probability.

V shed 7 bases and J shed 1 base, with 16 bases lying between them. The CDR3 runs 15 residues. Per germline, CDR1 SGHRS and CDR2 YFSETQ. This clonotype came up many times. Its cognate antigen is unknown. TCRdb re-analysed the 5' RACE reads in MiXCR, keeping a single row per CDR3 protein. Of some 300,000 distinct CDR3 sequences listed, 9% to 15% are singletons. A further study also used this sample, focusing on yellow fever vaccine responses in identical twins.

The V gene is TRBV5-1, the J gene TRBJ2-3; D is possibly TRBD2 (6 bases). This TCR was sampled from a woman under 30 in good health. Sequencing was done on a sample of CD8+ T cells sorted from blood. Here the CDR3 DNA reads TGCGCCAGCTGGCCTGGCTGGGGGGGCACAGATACGCAGTATTTT. As protein: CASWPGWGGTDTQYF.